The 14 T cell receptor beta chains below were found in one sample sequenced in a study of HIV-infected patients and healthy controls. A single record per CDR3 protein comes from TCRdb applying MiXCR to the 5' RACE reads. The top ten clones hold 4.5% to 7% of a sample with 65,000 to 70,000 distinct CDR3 sequences, roughly a sixth of them seen once. Sequenced input: CD4+ T cells from blood. The source is a human donor in good health.

This clonotype has at least ten counts. V usage is TRBV6-1 and J usage is TRBJ2-3; D not certain. CDR1 is MNHNS and CDR2 is SASEGT in the germline V gene. The CDR3 length is 13 residues. Trimming stripped 6 bases from V and 0 bases from J, with 7 bases between. The CDR3 spells CASRKTSTDTQYF. The CDR3, as DNA: TGTGCCAGCAGGAAAACCAGCACAGATACGCAGTATTTT.

This clonotype came up a few times. This chain connects TRBV30 to TRBJ2-5, with D perhaps matching TRBD2 (7 bases). The CDR3 contains 14 residues. V dropped 5 bases and J dropped 2 bases, with 15 bases sitting between them. Germline CDR1 is GTSNPN and CDR2 is SVGIG (reference sequence). The chain's CDR3 is CAWDPQGLQETQYF. CDR3 nucleotide sequence: TGTGCCTGGGATCCACAGGGACTACAAGAGACCCAGTACTTC.

The DNA of the CDR3 is TGTGCCAGCAGTTGGGGCGATAATTCACCCCTCCACTTT. The encoded protein is CASSWGDNSPLHF. The rearrangement links TRBV6-5 to TRBJ1-6, with a tentative D call TRBD1 (5 bases). Trimming stripped 4 bases from V and 5 bases from J, with 6 bases between. Germline assignment: CDR1 MNHEY and CDR2 SVGAGI. This CDR3 has 13 amino acids.

The V and J genes are TRBV4-1 and TRBJ1-4, with D possibly matching TRBD1 (6 bases). The germline CDR1 and CDR2 sequences are MGHRA and YSYEKL. Trimming removed 0 bases at V and 4 bases at J, with 15 bases between. There are 17 residues in the CDR3. CDR3 in amino acids: CASSQDDTGPLNEKLFF. CDR3 sequence (DNA): TGCGCCAGCAGCCAAGATGATACAGGGCCTCTTAATGAAAAACTGTTTTTT.

This clonotype has just a few counts. V gene TRBV29-1 combines with J gene TRBJ1-1; D gene ambiguous. This CDR3 is built from 15 residues. V lost 7 bases and J lost 3, with 21 bases in between. Per the germline V gene, CDR1 is SQVTM and CDR2 is ANQGSEA. This CDR3 is CSGSFGIQSDTEAFF. The CDR3 nucleotides read TGCAGCGGGAGTTTCGGGATTCAGTCGGACACTGAAGCTTTCTTT.

This clonotype was found many times. The rearrangement uses TRBV19 and TRBJ2-5; the D gene is possibly TRBD2 (6 bases). Germline V gene data show CDR1 as LNHDA and CDR2 as SQIVND (reference sequence). The V end lost 4 bases, the J end lost 2 bases, and 14 bases lay between the germline ends. There are 15 residues in the CDR3. In DNA, the CDR3 is TGTGCCAGTAGTAAACAACCGGGAGCTCAAGAGACCCAGTACTTC. Its translation is CASSKQPGAQETQYF.

This clonotype was observed many times. This sequence joins TRBV3-1 and TRBJ2-3; D may be TRBD1 or TRBD2 (6 bases each). The CDR3 runs to 17 residues. Trimming stripped 2 bases from V and 6 bases from J, with 21 bases between. CDR1 and CDR2 from the germline V gene are LGHDT and YNNKEL (reference sequence). CDR3 region: CASSQYGRGQGTDTQYF. The CDR3 region has the DNA TGTGCCAGCAGCCAATACGGGCGGGGCCAGGGGACGGATACGCAGTATTTT.

The rearrangement uses TRBV6-1 and TRBJ1-1, with a possible D match to TRBD1 (6 bases). CDR3 length equals 16 residues. Deletions cut 4 bases from V and 1 base from J, with 16 bases between. CDR1 MNHNS and CDR2 SASEGT come from the germline V gene. CDR3 residues: CASSGNLLTGNTEAFF. The CDR3 bases are TGTGCCAGCAGTGGAAACTTATTGACAGGGAACACTGAAGCTTTCTTT.

The table lists this clonotype with a few counts. This chain connects TRBV6-1 to TRBJ2-3, with TRBD2 matching over 11 bases. The CDR3 totals 15 residues. Trimming at V came to 8 bases and at J to 0 bases, leaving 4 bases not matched to a gene. Germline V CDR1 and CDR2: MNHNS, SASEGT. The CDR3 DNA follows: TGTGCCAGCCAACGGACTAGCGGGAGCACAGATACGCAGTATTTT. Its protein is CASQRTSGSTDTQYF.

This clonotype was found a few times. The chain combines TRBV7-2 with TRBJ2-7, with 14 bases fitting TRBD2. This CDR3 region has 15 residues. CDR1 is SGHTA and CDR2 is FQGNSA in the germline V gene. V was pared by 3 bases and J by 6 bases, with 4 bases of the junction left unmatched. CDR3: CASSLTSGGASEQYF. CDR3 in DNA: TGTGCCAGCAGCTTGACTAGCGGGGGGGCTAGCGAGCAGTACTTC.

This clonotype has a handful of counts. The chain couples TRBV28 to TRBJ2-7, with D possibly matching TRBD1 (6 bases). The CDR3 totals 14 residues. With 6 bases removed from V and 2 bases from J, the gap between germline ends came to 14 bases. Per the germline V gene, CDR1 is MDHEN and CDR2 is SYDVKM. CDR3 region: CASRLETGPYEQYF. The CDR3, as DNA: TGTGCCAGCAGATTGGAGACAGGCCCCTACGAGCAGTACTTC.

This clonotype appeared a few times. The chain couples TRBV12-3 or TRBV12-4 to TRBJ1-5; D remains ambiguous. The CDR3 covers 15 residues. Trimming removed 3 bases at V and 4 bases at J, with 13 bases between. The CDR3 loop is CASSFQLGWNQPQHF. In DNA form, the CDR3 reads TGTGCCAGCAGTTTCCAACTGGGGTGGAATCAGCCCCAGCATTTT.

A few counts support this clonotype. V and J are TRBV9 and TRBJ2-7; the D is unclear. Trimming stripped 5 bases from V and 0 bases from J, with 18 bases between. From germline, CDR1 is SGDLS and CDR2 YYNGEE. CDR3 length equals 16 residues. DNA of the CDR3: TGTGCCAGCAGATTTGTCTGGACGGGCAGCTCCTACGAGCAGTACTTC. It is translated as CASRFVWTGSSYEQYF.

This clonotype occurred many times. The V gene is TRBV20-1, the J gene TRBJ1-5, with TRBD1 matching 8 bases. The germline CDR1 and CDR2 sequences are DFQATT and SNEGSKA (reference sequence). The CDR3 covers 15 residues. V shed 6 bases, J shed 0 bases, and the junction held 7 bases outside the gene matches. CDR3 region: CSAKQGGNSNQPQHF. In DNA form, the CDR3 reads TGCAGTGCGAAACAGGGGGGGAATAGCAATCAGCCCCAGCATTTT.